A single sample is the source of the 20 T cell receptor beta chains below, sequenced in a study of blood T cell repertoires in COVID-19. Profiling relied on immunoSEQ multiplex PCR, and the TCRdb table lists in-frame clones only, not all of them. This table has around 330,000 clones, roughly 85% appearing once. Material for sequencing was PBMCs or T cells enriched from blood (not recorded which). Receptor source: a young woman who had been exposed to COVID-19.

This clone was counted a single time. CDR3 in DNA: TGCGCCAGCAGCTTGGATTCCCTCTCTGGAAACACCATATATTTT. Its translation is CASSLDSLSGNTIYF. The chain combines TRBV5-1 with TRBJ1-3, with D unclear. V lost 0 bases, J lost 0 bases, and 7 bases lay in between. Looked up from germline, CDR1 is SGHRS and CDR2 is YFSETQ. The CDR3 loop spans 15 amino acids.

The rearrangement joins TRBV11-3 to TRBJ2-7; 7 bases line up with TRBD2. Germline V gene lookup returns CDR1 SGHNT and CDR2 YENEEA. V was pared by 0 bases and J by 3 bases, with 11 bases of the junction left unmatched. CDR3 length: 17 amino acids. This CDR3 reads CASSLDKMSSGIYEQYF. The CDR3 nucleotides read TGTGCCAGCAGCTTAGATAAGATGTCCAGCGGGATCTACGAGCAGTACTTC.

The chain has TRBV5-4 and TRBJ2-3; D uncertain. Deletions cut 3 bases from V and 3 bases from J, with 14 bases between. Per germline, CDR1 SGHNT and CDR2 YYREEE (reference sequence). This CDR3 spans 15 amino acids. The CDR3 spells CASSSTNINTDTQYF. For the CDR3, the DNA is TGTGCCAGCAGCTCAACAAACATTAATACAGATACGCAGTATTTT. The full variable domain, completed using reference TRBV5-4 and TRBJ2-3, is ETGVTQSPTHLIKTRGQQVTLRCSSQSGHNTVSWYQQALGQGPQFIFQYYREEENGRGNFPPRFSGLQFPNYSSELNVNALELDDSALYLCASSSTNINTDTQYFGPGTRLTVL.

This clone showed up just a few times. The V and J genes are TRBV10-3 and TRBJ2-1; 10 bases map to TRBD2. The length of the CDR3 is 14 residues. The germline V gene encodes CDR1 ENHRY and CDR2 SYGVKD. V lost 5 bases, J lost 3 bases, and 1 base stayed unmatched. The CDR3 DNA is TGTGCCATCAGTCCTAGCGGGAGCTACAATGAGCAGTTCTTC. Amino acid sequence: CAISPSGSYNEQFF.

This sequence joins TRBV5-1 and TRBJ2-3, with 10 bases aligning to TRBD2. The CDR3 covers 16 residues. V was pared by 4 bases and J by 6 bases, with 11 bases of the junction left unmatched. Germline V lookup: CDR1 SGHRS, CDR2 YFSETQ. CDR3 residues: CASSHSGAGGHDTQYF. Written as DNA, the CDR3 is TGCGCCAGCAGCCACTCTGGAGCGGGGGGGCATGATACGCAGTATTTT.

This clone has a single count. This chain connects TRBV5-1 to TRBJ1-3; 10 nucleotides agree with TRBD1. V was pared by 7 bases and J by 2 bases, with 6 bases of the junction left unmatched. The CDR3 extends over 15 amino acids. CDR1 SGHRS and CDR2 YFSETQ come from the germline V gene. The CDR3 bases are TGCGCCAGCGGGCCAGGGACAGGGGCTGGAAACACCATATATTTT. Translating gives CASGPGTGAGNTIYF. The full variable domain, in which reference TRBV5-1 and TRBJ1-3 provide the parts outside the CDR3, is KAGVTQTPRYLIKTRGQQVTLSCSPISGHRSVSWYQQTPGQGLQFLFEYFSETQRNKGNFPGRFSGRQFSNSRSEMNVSTLELGDSALYLCASGPGTGAGNTIYFGEGSWLTVV.

The CDR3 is CAISEVQGIGRNQPQHF. For the CDR3, the DNA is TGTGCCATCAGTGAAGTCCAGGGGATTGGGAGAAATCAGCCCCAGCATTTT. The chain joins TRBV10-3 to TRBJ1-5; possibly TRBD1 for D (6 bases). CDR3 length equals 17 residues. The V end lost 3 bases, the J end lost 4 bases, and 19 bases lay between the germline ends. Germline V gene data show CDR1 as ENHRY and CDR2 as SYGVKD.

The rearrangement links TRBV2 to TRBJ2-7; 12 bases align to TRBD1. The germline V gene encodes CDR1 SNHLY and CDR2 FYNNEI. The CDR3 extends over 15 amino acids. V lost 1 base, J lost 5 bases, and 3 bases stayed unmatched. The CDR3 DNA sequence: TGTGCCAGCAGTGAAGGGGGACAGGGGGCCCACGAGCAGTACTTC. Amino acids: CASSEGGQGAHEQYF.

This clone occurred a few times. The genes are TRBV28 and TRBJ1-6; 9 positions agree with TRBD1. The germline CDR1 and CDR2 sequences are MDHEN and SYDVKM. Trimming cost V 8 bases and J 8 bases; bases outside gene matches: 7. The CDR3 runs 14 residues. The CDR3 region is CASCTGGVDSPLHF. The DNA for the CDR3 is TGTGCCAGCTGTACAGGGGGCGTTGATTCACCCCTCCACTTT.

This sequence joins TRBV7-6 and TRBJ2-7; 9 nucleotides agree with TRBD1. The CDR3 covers 16 residues. Per the germline V gene, CDR1 is SGHVS and CDR2 is FNYEAQ. The junction had 11 bases not matched to a gene; V was cut back by 4 bases and J by 4 bases. The CDR3 DNA is TGTGCCAGCAGCTCGCCCACCGGGACAGGGTTGTACGAGCAGTACTTC. Translated: CASSSPTGTGLYEQYF.

The V call is TRBV9, the J call TRBJ2-5, with D perhaps matching TRBD2 (5 bases). With 0 bases removed from V and 9 bases from J, the gap between germline ends came to 15 bases. The CDR3 is 14 residues long. Germline CDR1 SGDLS, CDR2 YYNGEE. This CDR3 is CASSVAPQTKAQYF. CDR3 DNA sequence: TGTGCCAGCAGCGTAGCCCCTCAGACTAAGGCCCAGTACTTC.

The J gene is TRBJ2-3, the V gene TRBV3-1 (or the pseudogene TRBV3-2), with 9 bases fitting TRBD1. CDR3 size: 16 residues. Germline-derived CDR1 and CDR2 are LGHDT and YNNKEL (reference sequence). With V trimmed by 1 base and J by 6 bases, 8 bases remained unmatched. The CDR3 DNA follows: TGTGCCAGCAGCCAAGCGCTGACAGGGGGAGGTGATACGCAGTATTTT. Amino acids: CASSQALTGGGDTQYF.

As DNA, the CDR3 is TGCGCCAGCAGTGAACAGGCTCGGCAAGACAGGGGGGGGGACGAGCAGTACTTC. This codes for CASSEQARQDRGGDEQYF. V is TRBV10-1 and J is TRBJ2-7; TRBD1 matches at 9 bases. Germline-derived CDR1 and CDR2 are WNHNN and SYGVQD (reference sequence). V gave up 3 bases and J gave up 5 bases; unmatched junction bases: 17. The CDR3 totals 18 residues.

The chain has TRBV24-1 and TRBJ2-3; D is perhaps TRBD2 (6 bases). Germline V gene lookup returns CDR1 KGHDR and CDR2 SFDVKD. The CDR3 consists of 16 residues. Trimming left V 3 bases short and J 2 bases short, with 14 bases between. The CDR3 here is CATSDHTSPITDTQYF. The CDR3 coding sequence is TGTGCCACCAGTGATCATACTAGCCCTATCACAGATACGCAGTATTTT.

The chain links TRBV7-9 to TRBJ1-2, with D tentatively TRBD1 (5 bases). The length of the CDR3 is 15 residues. Per the germline V gene, CDR1 is SEHNR and CDR2 is FQNEAQ (reference sequence). Trimming took 5 bases from V and 6 from J, leaving 19 bases between them. CDR3 nucleotides: TGTGCCAGCAGCCGAAGGACGGAGGCGGGGGATGGCTACACCTTC. Amino acid sequence: CASSRRTEAGDGYTF. The whole variable domain, filled in from reference TRBV7-9 and TRBJ1-2, reads DTGVSQNPRHKITKRGQNVTFRCDPISEHNRLYWYRQTLGQGPEFLTYFQNEAQLEKSRLLSDRFSAERPKGSFSTLEIQRTEQGDSAMYLCASSRRTEAGDGYTFGSGTRLTVV.

This chain connects TRBV5-4 to TRBJ1-2, with 12 bases matching TRBD1. CDR1 is SGHNT and CDR2 is YYREEE in the germline V gene (reference sequence). The CDR3 extends over 15 amino acids. Trimming cost V 4 bases and J 7 bases; bases outside gene matches: 8. In DNA form, the CDR3 reads TGTGCCAGCAGCACCCCGGGACAGGGGGCTTTTGGCTACACCTTC. Encoded protein: CASSTPGQGAFGYTF.

This clone has just one count. The chain has TRBV25-1 and TRBJ2-5, with 14 bases that match TRBD2. Germline V gene sequence: CDR1 MGHDK, CDR2 SYGVNS. V was clipped by 2 bases and J by 4 bases; unmatched bases: 0. The CDR3 runs 15 residues. DNA for the CDR3: TGTGCCAGCAGTGAAGGACTAGCGGGGGGAGAGACCCAGTACTTC. It encodes CASSEGLAGGETQYF. Variable domain in full (rest from reference TRBV25-1 and TRBJ2-5): EADIYQTPRYLVIGTGKKITLECSQTMGHDKMYWYQQDPGMELHLIHYSYGVNSTEKGDLSSESTVSRIRTEHFPLTLESARPSHTSQYLCASSEGLAGGETQYFGPGTRLLVL.

The chain is built from TRBV30 and TRBJ2-1; 8 nucleotides match TRBD2. V was clipped by 3 bases and J by 9 bases; unmatched bases: 10. This CDR3 spans 14 amino acids. CDR1 is GTSNPN, CDR2 SVGIG, per germline (reference sequence). CDR3 sequence reads: CAWSRASGQGEQFF. The DNA of the CDR3 is TGTGCCTGGAGCCGGGCTAGCGGGCAGGGTGAGCAGTTCTTC.

V usage is TRBV28 and J usage is TRBJ1-2; 8 bases fit TRBD1. Germline trimming cut 6 bases from V and 2 bases from J; bases unmatched to any gene: 8. From germline, CDR1 is MDHEN and CDR2 SYDVKM. The CDR3 extends over 15 amino acids. The CDR3 loop reads CASSLGTGGNYGYTF. The CDR3 nucleotides are TGTGCCAGCAGCTTAGGGACAGGAGGAAACTATGGCTACACCTTC.

The rearrangement links TRBV28 to TRBJ1-1; D unresolved. The germline V gene encodes CDR1 MDHEN and CDR2 SYDVKM. Trimming removed 6 bases from V and 5 bases from J, with 13 bases in between. The CDR3 is 13 amino acids. In DNA, the CDR3 is TGTGCCAGCAGCTCCATTGGTAGAACTGAAGCTTTCTTT. This gives the protein CASSSIGRTEAFF.